The 9 T cell receptor beta chains listed next were all sequenced from one sample in a study of blood T cell repertoires in COVID-19. TCRdb's table, derived via immunoSEQ multiplex PCR, lists solely in-frame clones and lacks some. The table shows 150,000 to 200,000 clones, with 80% to 90% occurring only once. The sequenced material came from peripheral blood. The receptors come from a woman in her 50s with acute or convalescent COVID-19.

In this sample, this clone turned up once. The chain joins TRBV29-1 to TRBJ1-2; TRBD1 might be the D (5 bases). The CDR3 contains 17 residues. With 7 bases removed from V and 1 base from J, the gap between germline ends came to 25 bases. Germline CDR1 SQVTM, CDR2 ANQGSEA. This CDR3 is CSAKAVFGGEVNYGYTF. In DNA, the CDR3 is TGCAGCGCGAAGGCGGTATTTGGAGGGGAGGTTAACTATGGCTACACCTTC. Based on the CDR3 plus reference TRBV29-1 and TRBJ1-2, the full variable domain is SAVISQKPSRDICQRGTSLTIQCQVDSQVTMMFWYRQQPGQSLTLIATANQGSEATYESGFVIDKFPISRPNLTFSTLTVSNMSPEDSSIYLCSAKAVFGGEVNYGYTFGSGTRLTVV.

The rearrangement uses TRBV29-1 and TRBJ2-3; no clear D. Trimming took 4 bases from V and 3 from J, leaving 8 bases between them. Germline-derived CDR1 and CDR2 are SQVTM and ANQGSEA. CDR3 length: 12 residues. CDR3 DNA: TGCAGCGTTGCCGGGTCTACAGATACGCAGTATTTT. Protein sequence: CSVAGSTDTQYF.

The chain has TRBV7-8 and TRBJ2-1, with 10 bases matching TRBD2. V shed 5 bases and J 10 bases; nucleotides not matched to a gene: 14. The CDR3 spans 16 residues. The germline V gene has CDR1 SGHVS and CDR2 FQNEAQ. DNA of the CDR3: TGTGCCAGCAGCCCAGAGGCTCTAGCGGGGGTGGGGGAGCAGTTCTTC. This encodes CASSPEALAGVGEQFF.

This clone was detected a few times. In DNA form, the CDR3 reads TGTGCCAGCAGGGGGAAACGGACAGGGAAAGCTTTCTTT. Translation gives CASRGKRTGKAFF. This sequence joins TRBV2 and TRBJ1-1, with 8 bases fitting TRBD1. With 6 bases clipped from V and 9 bases from J, the junction kept 9 bases outside the gene matches. The CDR3 contains 13 residues. The germline gives CDR1 SNHLY, CDR2 FYNNEI.

Here the CDR3 DNA reads TGCGCCAGCAGCCCCAGGGAAACTAACTATGGCTACACCTTC. As protein: CASSPRETNYGYTF. This sequence joins TRBV5-1 and TRBJ1-2, with a weak D call TRBD1 (5 bases). With 4 bases removed from V and 0 bases from J, the gap between germline ends came to 10 bases. This CDR3 spans 14 amino acids. Germline assignment: CDR1 SGHRS and CDR2 YFSETQ.

This chain uses TRBV12-3 or TRBV12-4 with TRBJ1-2; tentatively, D is TRBD1 (6 bases). Trimming pared 11 bases from V and 8 bases from J, leaving 21 bases between. The CDR3 is 13 amino acids. The CDR3 loop reads CASQKEGGLGYTF. CDR3 in DNA: TGTGCCTCCCAAAAGGAGGGGGGGCTAGGCTACACCTTC.

This clone was counted only a few times. This chain links TRBV25-1 with TRBJ2-2; possible D gene TRBD2, 6 bases. V was trimmed by 7 bases and J by 3 bases, leaving 9 bases between them. The germline V gene has CDR1 MGHDK and CDR2 SYGVNS. The CDR3 runs to 13 residues. CDR3 coding DNA: TGTGCCAGCAACCGGGACTACACCGGGGAGCTGTTTTTT. This translates into CASNRDYTGELFF.

This chain links TRBV19 with TRBJ2-3; D is perhaps TRBD2 (5 bases). V was clipped by 5 bases and J by 6 bases, with 12 bases between them. Germline V gives CDR1 LNHDA, CDR2 SQIVND (reference sequence). The CDR3 length is 13 residues. The chain's CDR3 is CASSFRLSDTQYF. The DNA for the CDR3 is TGTGCCAGTAGTTTCAGACTATCCGATACGCAGTATTTT.

The chain uses TRBV7-7 and TRBJ2-7; D call uncertain. This CDR3 contains 14 residues. V lost 5 bases and J 0 bases, leaving 11 bases between the germline ends. CDR1 and CDR2 (germline): SSHAT, FNYEAQ (reference sequence). CDR3 bases: TGTGCCAGCAGCCCCGTGTGGAGCTCCTACGAGCAGTACTTC. Its translation: CASSPVWSSYEQYF. The full variable domain, rest sourced from reference TRBV7-7 and TRBJ2-7, is GAGVSQSPRYKVTKRGQDVTLRCDPISSHATLYWYQQALGQGPEFLTYFNYEAQPDKSGLPSDRFSAERPEGSISTLTIQRTEQRDSAMYRCASSPVWSSYEQYFGPGTRLTVT.